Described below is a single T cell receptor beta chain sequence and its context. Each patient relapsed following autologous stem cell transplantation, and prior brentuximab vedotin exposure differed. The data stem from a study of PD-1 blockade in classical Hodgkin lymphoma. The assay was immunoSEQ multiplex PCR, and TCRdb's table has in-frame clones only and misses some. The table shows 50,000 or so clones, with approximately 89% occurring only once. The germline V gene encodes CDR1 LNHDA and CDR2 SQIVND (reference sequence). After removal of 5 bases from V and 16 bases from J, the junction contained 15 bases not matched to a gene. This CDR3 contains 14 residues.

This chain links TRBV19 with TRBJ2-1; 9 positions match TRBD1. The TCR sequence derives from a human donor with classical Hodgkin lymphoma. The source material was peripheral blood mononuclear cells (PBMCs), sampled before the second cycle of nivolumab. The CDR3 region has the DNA TGTGCCAGTAGTGTTGGACAGGGGTTTCCCTCAGTTTTCTTC. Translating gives CASSVGQGFPSVFF. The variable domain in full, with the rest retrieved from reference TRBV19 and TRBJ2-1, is DGGITQSPKYLFRKEGQNVTLSCEQNLNHDAMYWYRQDPGQGLRLIYYSQIVNDFQKGDIAEGYSVSREKKESFPLTVTSAQKNPTAFYLCASSVGQGFPSVFFGPGTRLTVL.